A selection of T cell receptor beta chains follows, all from one sample in a study of breast tumors, draining lymph nodes, adjacent tissues. From the multiplex PCR reads, TCRdb called clonotypes with MiXCR, one entry per CDR3 protein. The profile covers about 6,600 distinct CDR3 sequences, with about 40% appearing a single time and about 45% taken by the ten largest. Source material: tumor-adjacent breast tissue. Receptors were obtained from a female donor with breast cancer. Some clones in this sample may be carry-over from other donors' samples. The CDR3 runs from the conserved cysteine through the conserved F or W. D genes are given only for firm matches. Where a row states a size, it is once, few, many or the class of an expanded clone; other rows omit it.

abundance	d_gene	j_gene	v_gene	CDR3nt	CDR3aa
-	TRBD1	TRBJ1-2	TRBV27	TGTGCCACGAGACAGGGGGCGGCCGATGGCTACACCTTC	CATRQGAADGYTF
many	-	TRBJ1-5	TRBV6-2/TRBV6-3	TGTGCCAGCAGCCTCACGGGTGATCGCAATCAGCCCCAGCATTTT	CASSLTGDRNQPQHF
-	-	TRBJ2-5	TRBV2	TGTGCCAGCAGTGAAGAGGGGCTGGAGACCCAGTACTTC	CASSEEGLETQYF
medium-sized	TRBD2	TRBJ2-7	TRBV6-6	TGTGCCAGCAGTCACTCCAGCGGGGCAAACTACGAGCAGTACTTC	CASSHSSGANYEQYF
medium-sized	-	TRBJ2-7	TRBV11-3	TGTGCCAGCAGCTTAGATTCCCACGAGCAGTACTTC	CASSLDSHEQYF
many	-	TRBJ1-4	TRBV27	TGTGCCAGCAGTTTCTCCGGGGTAAATGAAAAACTGTTTTTT	CASSFSGVNEKLFF
many	-	TRBJ1-2	TRBV3-1	TGTGCCAGCAGCCAAGTTCTGCGGGATGGCTACACCTTC	CASSQVLRDGYTF
-	-	TRBJ2-5	TRBV18	TGTGCCACCTCCCGGGGGGCTCAAGAGACCCAGTACTTC	CATSRGAQETQYF
-	-	TRBJ2-1	TRBV10-3	TGTGCCATTACAAACCCGGGGTTCTCCTACAATGAGCAGTTCTTC	CAITNPGFSYNEQFF
many	-	TRBJ2-1	TRBV9	TGTGCCAGCAGCGTAGGCATTAGCTACAATGAGCAGTTCTTC	CASSVGISYNEQFF
many	TRBD2	TRBJ2-1	TRBV4-3	TGCGCCAGCAGCCAAGCAGGCGCGGGAGGTGGCAATGAGCAGTTCTTC	CASSQAGAGGGNEQFF
many	-	TRBJ2-3	TRBV2	TGTGCCAGCGCCCTCCTTGACACAGATACGCAGTATTTT	CASALLDTDTQYF
-	-	TRBJ2-3	TRBV7-9	TGTGCCAGCAGGCCTTTCGCAGATACGCAGTATTTT	CASRPFADTQYF
many	TRBD2	TRBJ2-1	TRBV6-1	TGTGCCACGGCTAGCGGGGCCTACAATGAGCAGTTCTTC	CATASGAYNEQFF
-	TRBD2	TRBJ2-7	TRBV7-9	TGTGCCAGCAGTTTCGGACTAGCGGACGAGCAGTACTTC	CASSFGLADEQYF
-	-	TRBJ1-1	TRBV30	TGTGCCTGGGGGCTTTCGGACACTGAAGCTTTCTTT	CAWGLSDTEAFF
many	-	TRBJ2-5	TRBV11-3	TGTGCCAGCAGCTTAGTTTTTACGGGAGCAGAGACCCAGTACTTC	CASSLVFTGAETQYF